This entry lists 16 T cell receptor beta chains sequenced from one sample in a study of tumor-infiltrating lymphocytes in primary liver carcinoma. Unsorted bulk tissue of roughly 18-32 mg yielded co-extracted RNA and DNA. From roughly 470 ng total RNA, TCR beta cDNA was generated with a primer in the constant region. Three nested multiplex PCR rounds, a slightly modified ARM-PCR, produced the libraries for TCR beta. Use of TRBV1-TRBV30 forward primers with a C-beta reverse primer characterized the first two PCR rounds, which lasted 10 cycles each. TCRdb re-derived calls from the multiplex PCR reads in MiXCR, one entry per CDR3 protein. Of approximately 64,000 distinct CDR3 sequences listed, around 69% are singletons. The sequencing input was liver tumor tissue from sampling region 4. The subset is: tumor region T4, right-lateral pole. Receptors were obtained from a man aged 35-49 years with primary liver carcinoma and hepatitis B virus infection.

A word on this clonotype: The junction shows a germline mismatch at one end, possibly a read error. The CDR3 region is CASSPSSIQGTEREDQCF. The CDR3 coding sequence is TGTGCCAGCAGCCCTAGCTCAATCCAGGGTACTGAGCGGGAGGACCAGTGCTTC. The rearrangement joins TRBV11-2 to TRBJ2-5; TRBD2 matches 9 bases. This CDR3 has 18 amino acids. CDR1 is SGHAT, CDR2 FQNNGV, per germline.

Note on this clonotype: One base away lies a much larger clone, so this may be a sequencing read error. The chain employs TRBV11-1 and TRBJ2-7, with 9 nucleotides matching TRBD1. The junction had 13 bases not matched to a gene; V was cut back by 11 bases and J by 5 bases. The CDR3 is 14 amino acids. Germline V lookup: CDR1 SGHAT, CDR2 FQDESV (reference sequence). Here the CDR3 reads CACNPRDRDHEQYF. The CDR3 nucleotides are TGTGCCTGCAACCCCCGGGACAGGGACCACGAGCAGTACTTC. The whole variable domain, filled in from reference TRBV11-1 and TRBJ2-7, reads EAEVAQSPRYKITEKSQAVAFWCDPISGHATLYWYRQILGQGPELLVQFQDESVVDDSQLPKDRFSAERLKGVDSTLKIQPAELGDSAMYLCACNPRDRDHEQYFGPGTRLTVT.

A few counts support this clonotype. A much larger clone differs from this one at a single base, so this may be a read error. In DNA, the CDR3 is TGTGACAGCAGCTTGGCGGGAGTGGTCGGGGAGCTGTTTTTT. It translates to CDSSLAGVVGELFF. The chain is built from TRBV7-9 and TRBJ2-2; 7 bases fit TRBD2. CDR1 and CDR2 from the germline V gene are SEHNR and FQNEAQ (reference sequence). The CDR3 covers 14 residues.

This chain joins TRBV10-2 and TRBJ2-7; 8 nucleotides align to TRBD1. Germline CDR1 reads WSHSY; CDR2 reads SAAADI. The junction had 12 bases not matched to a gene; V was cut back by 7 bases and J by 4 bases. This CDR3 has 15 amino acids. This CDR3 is CASNPGQVALYEQYF. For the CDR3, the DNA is TGCGCCAGCAACCCGGGACAGGTGGCACTATACGAGCAGTACTTC.

Written as DNA, the CDR3 is TGCGCCAGCAGCCAAGGTACGCGGGGGGAGGGGTTTTTCACTCCCACGGATGAGCAGTTCTTC. This codes for CASSQGTRGEGFFTPTDEQFF. The chain recombines TRBV4-1 with TRBJ2-1; 8 positions match TRBD2. This CDR3 spans 21 amino acids. Germline CDR1 and CDR2: MGHRA and YSYEKL. Trimming removed 1 base from V and 8 bases from J; junction bases left unmatched: 25.

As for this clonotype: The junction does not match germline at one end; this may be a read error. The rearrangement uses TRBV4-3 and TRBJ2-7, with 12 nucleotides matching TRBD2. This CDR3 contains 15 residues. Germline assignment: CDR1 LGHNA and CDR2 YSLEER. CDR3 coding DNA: TGCGCCAGCAGCCAGGAGCTAGCGGGAGGGCACGAGCAACACTTC. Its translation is CASSQELAGGHEQHF.

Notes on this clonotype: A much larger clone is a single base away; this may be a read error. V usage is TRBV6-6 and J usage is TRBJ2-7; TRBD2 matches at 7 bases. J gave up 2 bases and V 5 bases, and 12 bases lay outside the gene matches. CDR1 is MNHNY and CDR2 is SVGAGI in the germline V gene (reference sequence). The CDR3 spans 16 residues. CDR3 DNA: TGTGCCAGCAGTCATCGAGTGGGAGGGCCTACCTACGAGCAGTACTTC. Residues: CASSHRVGGPTYEQYF.

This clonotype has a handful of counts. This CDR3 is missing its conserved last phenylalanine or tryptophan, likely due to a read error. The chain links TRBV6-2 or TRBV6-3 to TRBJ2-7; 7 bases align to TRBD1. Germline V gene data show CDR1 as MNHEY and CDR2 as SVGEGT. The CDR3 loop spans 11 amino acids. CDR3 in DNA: TGTACCAGCAGGGGGATCTACGAGCAGTACTTG. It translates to CTSRGIYEQYL.

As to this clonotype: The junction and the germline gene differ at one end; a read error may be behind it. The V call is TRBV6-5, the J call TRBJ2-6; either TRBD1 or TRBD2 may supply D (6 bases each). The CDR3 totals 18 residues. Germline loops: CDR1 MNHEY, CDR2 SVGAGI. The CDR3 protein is CANSYSRGGPSGANVLTF. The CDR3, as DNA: TGTGCCAACAGTTACTCTCGTGGGGGGCCCTCTGGGGCCAACGTCCTGACTTTC.

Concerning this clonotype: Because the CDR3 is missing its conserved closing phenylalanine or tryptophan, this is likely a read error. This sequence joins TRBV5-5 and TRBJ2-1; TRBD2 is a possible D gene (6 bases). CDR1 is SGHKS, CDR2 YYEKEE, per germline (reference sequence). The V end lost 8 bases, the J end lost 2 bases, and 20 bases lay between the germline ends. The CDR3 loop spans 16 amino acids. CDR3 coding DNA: TGTGCCAGGATCAGGGATGGGGAGGACACCTACAATGAGCAGTTCATC. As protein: CARIRDGEDTYNEQFI.

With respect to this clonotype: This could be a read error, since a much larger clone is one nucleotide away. The CDR3 nucleotides read TGTGCCAGCAGCTTCCAGGGACTAGGGATCCACGAGCAGTACTTC. Amino acids: CASSFQGLGIHEQYF. V and J are TRBV11-2 and TRBJ2-7; 8 bases agree with TRBD2. V lost 3 bases, J lost 5 bases, and 9 bases stayed unmatched. Germline loops: CDR1 SGHAT, CDR2 FQNNGV. This CDR3 contains 15 residues.

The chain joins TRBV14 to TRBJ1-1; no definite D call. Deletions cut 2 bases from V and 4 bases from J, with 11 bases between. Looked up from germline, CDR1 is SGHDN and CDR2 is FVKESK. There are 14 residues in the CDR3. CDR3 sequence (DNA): TGTGCCAGCAGCCAACCGGGAATCGGCACTGAAGCTTTCTTT. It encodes CASSQPGIGTEAFF.

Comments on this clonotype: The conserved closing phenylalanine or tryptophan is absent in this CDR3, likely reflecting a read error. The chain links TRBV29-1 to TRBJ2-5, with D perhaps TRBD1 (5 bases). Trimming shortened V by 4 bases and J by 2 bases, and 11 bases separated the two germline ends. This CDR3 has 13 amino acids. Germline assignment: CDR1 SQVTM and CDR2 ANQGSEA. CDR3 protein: CSVGLGQQETQYL. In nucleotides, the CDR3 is TGCAGCGTTGGGCTTGGACAACAAGAGACCCAGTACTTA.

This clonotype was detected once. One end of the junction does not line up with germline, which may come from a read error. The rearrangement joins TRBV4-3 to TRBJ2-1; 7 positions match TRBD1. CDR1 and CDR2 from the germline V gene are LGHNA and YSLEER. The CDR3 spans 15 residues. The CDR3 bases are TGTGCCAGCAGCCAAGCCGACAGGGCCTACAATGAGCAGTTCTTC. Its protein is CASSQADRAYNEQFF.

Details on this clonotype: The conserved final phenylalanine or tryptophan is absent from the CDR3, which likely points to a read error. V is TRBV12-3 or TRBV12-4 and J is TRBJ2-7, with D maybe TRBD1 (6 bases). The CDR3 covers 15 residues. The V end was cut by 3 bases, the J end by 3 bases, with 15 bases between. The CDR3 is CASSFGQWANYEQYS. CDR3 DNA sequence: TGTGCCAGCAGTTTTGGACAGTGGGCCAACTACGAGCAGTACTCC.

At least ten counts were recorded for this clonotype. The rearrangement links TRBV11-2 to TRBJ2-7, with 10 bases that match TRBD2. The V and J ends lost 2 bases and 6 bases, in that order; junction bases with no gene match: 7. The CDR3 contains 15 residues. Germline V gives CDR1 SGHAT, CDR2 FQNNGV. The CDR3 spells CASSLTLAGASEQYF. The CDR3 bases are TGTGCCAGCAGCTTAACCCTAGCGGGGGCTAGCGAGCAGTACTTC. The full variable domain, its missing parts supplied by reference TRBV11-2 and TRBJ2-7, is EAGVAQSPRYKIIEKRQSVAFWCNPISGHATLYWYQQILGQGPKLLIQFQNNGVVDDSQLPKDRFSAERLKGVDSTLKIQPAKLEDSAVYLCASSLTLAGASEQYFGPGTRLTVT.